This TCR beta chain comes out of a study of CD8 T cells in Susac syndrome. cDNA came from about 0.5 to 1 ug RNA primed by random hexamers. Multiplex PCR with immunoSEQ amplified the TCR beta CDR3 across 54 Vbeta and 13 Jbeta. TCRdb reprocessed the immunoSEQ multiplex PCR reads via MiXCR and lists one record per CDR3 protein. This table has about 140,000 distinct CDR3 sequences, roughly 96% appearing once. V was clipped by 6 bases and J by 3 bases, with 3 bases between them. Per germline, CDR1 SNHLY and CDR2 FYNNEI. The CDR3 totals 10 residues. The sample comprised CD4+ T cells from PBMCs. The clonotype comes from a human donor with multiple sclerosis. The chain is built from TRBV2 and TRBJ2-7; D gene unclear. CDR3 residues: CASRNYEQYF. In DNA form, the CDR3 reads TGTGCCAGCAGGAACTACGAGCAGTACTTC. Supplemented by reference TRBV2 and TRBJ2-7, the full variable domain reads EPEVTQTPSHQVTQMGQEVILRCVPISNHLYFYWYRQILGQKVEFLVSFYNNEISEKSEIFDDQFSVERPDGSNFTLKIRSTKLEDSAMYFCASRNYEQYFGPGTRLTVT.